This T cell receptor (beta chain) originates from a study of CD8 T cells in ankylosing spondylitis. Study-level findings and limits: CD8+ by phenotype, disease-linked clones were relatively rare in peripheral blood. Seemingly distinctive of ankylosing spondylitis blood was a TCR beta motif formed by eight highly homologous variants. It was reported that disease-linked clones were significantly enriched in matched ankylosing spondylitis synovial fluid. A subset of motif variants has previously been described in the synovial fluid and blood of reactive arthritis.

TCR beta libraries were made by quantitative 5'-RACE with molecular barcodes. Each CDR3 protein gets one entry after TCRdb re-called the 5' RACE reads with MiXCR. In the table there are about 220,000 distinct CDR3 sequences, around 16% of which are singletons. With regard to this clonotype: As yet, its antigen is unknown.

Trimming removed 0 bases from V and 8 bases from J; junction bases left unmatched: 12. This CDR3 has 18 residues. CDR1 is SGHRS and CDR2 is YFSETQ in the germline V gene. The receptor was derived from a male donor with ankylosing spondylitis. What was sequenced was blood, either unsorted or a sorted T cell fraction (not recorded which). The rearrangement uses TRBV5-1 and TRBJ2-1, with 12 bases matching TRBD2. DNA for the CDR3: TGCGCCAGCAGCTTGGGACTAGCGGGAGAGTCCGTCTTTGATGAGCAGTTCTTC. Translated, it gives CASSLGLAGESVFDEQFF.